A selection of T cell receptor beta chains follows, all from one sample in a study of blood T cell repertoires in COVID-19. TCRdb's copy holds only in-frame clones and misses some; the assay was immunoSEQ multiplex PCR. The sample yields tens of thousands of clones, more than 75% seen once. The sequenced material came from peripheral blood. The receptors were gathered from a human donor in a cohort sampled during active COVID-19. Both conserved end residues are part of each CDR3. D genes are given only for firm matches. The listing skips clone size in some rows; elsewhere it reads once, few, many or a size class.

D gene: TRBD2; clone size: NA; J gene: TRBJ2-2; V gene: TRBV3-1/TRBV3-2; CDR3 DNA: TGTGCCAGCAGCCTAAAAGGCAGCGGGGGGACCGGGGAGCTGTTTTTT; CDR3 protein: CASSLKGSGGTGELFF
D gene: TRBD2; clone size: once; J gene: TRBJ2-3; V gene: TRBV28; CDR3 DNA: TGTGCCAGCAGAAGCGACAGGTGGCGGGGGGCTGGCACAGATACGCAGTATTTT; CDR3 protein: CASRSDRWRGAGTDTQYF
D gene: TRBD2; clone size: NA; J gene: TRBJ2-1; V gene: TRBV9; CDR3 DNA: TGTGCCAGCAGCGTAGCTAGCGGGGGGACGAATGAGCAGTTCTTC; CDR3 protein: CASSVASGGTNEQFF
D gene: TRBD1; clone size: once; J gene: TRBJ2-5; V gene: TRBV9; CDR3 DNA: TGTGCCAGCAGCGTAGAGTGGACAGGACAAGAGACCCAGTACTTC; CDR3 protein: CASSVEWTGQETQYF
D gene: TRBD1; clone size: NA; J gene: TRBJ1-4; V gene: TRBV7-2; CDR3 DNA: TGTGCCAGCAGGCCTAGACAGGGGGGTAATGAAAAACTGTTTTTT; CDR3 protein: CASRPRQGGNEKLFF
D gene: NA; clone size: once; J gene: TRBJ1-2; V gene: TRBV5-8; CDR3 DNA: TGTGCCAGCAGCCGGACAGTCTTCGACGGGGGCTACACCTTC; CDR3 protein: CASSRTVFDGGYTF
D gene: TRBD1; clone size: NA; J gene: TRBJ2-2; V gene: TRBV6-5; CDR3 DNA: TGTGCCAGCAGTCCGGGACAGGGAACCGGGGAGCTGTTTTTT; CDR3 protein: CASSPGQGTGELFF
D gene: TRBD1; clone size: NA; J gene: TRBJ2-1; V gene: TRBV7-9; CDR3 DNA: TGTGCCAGCAGCTCGGACAGGGGGTATGAGCAGTTCTTC; CDR3 protein: CASSSDRGYEQFF
D gene: TRBD2; clone size: NA; J gene: TRBJ2-7; V gene: TRBV11-2; CDR3 DNA: TGTGCCAGCAGCTTAGGGGCGACTAGCGGCAACGAGCAGTACTTC; CDR3 protein: CASSLGATSGNEQYF
D gene: TRBD1; clone size: NA; J gene: TRBJ2-3; V gene: TRBV6-4; CDR3 DNA: TGTGCCAGCAGTGACGGACAGGCAGATACGCAGTATTTT; CDR3 protein: CASSDGQADTQYF
D gene: TRBD1; clone size: NA; J gene: TRBJ1-2; V gene: TRBV18; CDR3 DNA: TGTGCCAGCTCACCACAGGGACAGGGTTCTGGCTACACCTTC; CDR3 protein: CASSPQGQGSGYTF
D gene: TRBD1; clone size: once; J gene: TRBJ2-7; V gene: TRBV6-5; CDR3 DNA: TGTGCCAGCTGGGGGACAGGCCTCTCCTACGAGCAGTACTTC; CDR3 protein: CASWGTGLSYEQYF
D gene: NA; clone size: NA; J gene: TRBJ2-5; V gene: TRBV5-1; CDR3 DNA: TGCGCCAGCAGCTTGGCGACCAGGGGAGAGACCCAGTACTTC; CDR3 protein: CASSLATRGETQYF
D gene: NA; clone size: once; J gene: TRBJ2-5; V gene: TRBV9; CDR3 DNA: TGTGCCAGCAGCCCCAAAGAGGGGGGGCCCCCACAAGAGACCCAGTACTTC; CDR3 protein: CASSPKEGGPPQETQYF
D gene: NA; clone size: NA; J gene: TRBJ2-3; V gene: TRBV14; CDR3 DNA: TGTGCCAGCAGCCAATTATACATGGGGCTGTCGTATTTT; CDR3 protein: CASSQLYMGLSYF
D gene: NA; clone size: NA; J gene: TRBJ1-5; V gene: TRBV5-1; CDR3 DNA: TGCGCCAGCAGCTTGGGACAGAATAGCAATCAGCCCCAGCATTTT; CDR3 protein: CASSLGQNSNQPQHF
D gene: TRBD1; clone size: few; J gene: TRBJ2-7; V gene: TRBV6-5; CDR3 DNA: TGTGCCAGCAGTAAGGGACAGGGGTCCTACGAGCAGTACTTC; CDR3 protein: CASSKGQGSYEQYF
D gene: TRBD2; clone size: NA; J gene: TRBJ2-2; V gene: TRBV4-1; CDR3 DNA: TGCGCCAGCAGCCCCCAAGCCGGGACTAGCGGGGGGGCGAACACCGGGGAGCTGTTTTTT; CDR3 protein: CASSPQAGTSGGANTGELFF
D gene: TRBD2; clone size: NA; J gene: TRBJ2-1; V gene: TRBV5-1; CDR3 DNA: TGCGCCAGCAGCTTGGAGTCTAGCGGGGGGGCGTACAATGAGCAGTTCTTC; CDR3 protein: CASSLESSGGAYNEQFF
D gene: NA; clone size: NA; J gene: TRBJ1-2; V gene: TRBV6-5; CDR3 DNA: TGTGCCAGCAGGGAGTCTCTCAACAGGGCGGGCTACACCTTC; CDR3 protein: CASRESLNRAGYTF
D gene: NA; clone size: once; J gene: TRBJ1-1; V gene: TRBV5-4; CDR3 DNA: TGTGCCAGCAGCCGCGCTCAGGGGATGAACACTGAAGCTTTCTTT; CDR3 protein: CASSRAQGMNTEAFF
D gene: TRBD1; clone size: NA; J gene: TRBJ1-1; V gene: TRBV7-9; CDR3 DNA: TGTGCCAGCAGCTTAGACCAGGGGGCGCACACTGAAGCTTTCTTT; CDR3 protein: CASSLDQGAHTEAFF
D gene: TRBD2; clone size: NA; J gene: TRBJ2-7; V gene: TRBV5-1; CDR3 DNA: TGCGCCAGCAGCTTGTCGGGACTAGCGGAATACGAGCAGTACTTC; CDR3 protein: CASSLSGLAEYEQYF
D gene: NA; clone size: NA; J gene: TRBJ2-1; V gene: TRBV18; CDR3 DNA: TGTGCCAGCTCCCTCAGGGTAGGTGTCAATGAGCAGTTCTTC; CDR3 protein: CASSLRVGVNEQFF
D gene: NA; clone size: once; J gene: TRBJ1-5; V gene: TRBV4-1; CDR3 DNA: TGCGCCAGCAGCCAAGATGGAAGGGAGAATCAGCCCCAGCATTTT; CDR3 protein: CASSQDGRENQPQHF
D gene: NA; clone size: NA; J gene: TRBJ2-1; V gene: TRBV7-9; CDR3 DNA: TGTGCCAGCAGCTTGTCGGCTAGCGAGCACAATGAGCAGTTCTTC; CDR3 protein: CASSLSASEHNEQFF
D gene: TRBD1; clone size: NA; J gene: TRBJ2-2; V gene: TRBV11-3; CDR3 DNA: TGTGCCAGCAGCTACCGGACAGGGGCGAACACCGGGGAGCTGTTTTTT; CDR3 protein: CASSYRTGANTGELFF
D gene: TRBD1; clone size: NA; J gene: TRBJ1-4; V gene: TRBV2; CDR3 DNA: TGTGCCAGCAGCGACAGGGTGCCCTTTAATGAAAAACTGTTTTTT; CDR3 protein: CASSDRVPFNEKLFF
D gene: TRBD1; clone size: few; J gene: TRBJ2-7; V gene: TRBV9; CDR3 DNA: TGTGCCAGCAGCGGTGGACAGGGAGTAGCCTACGAGCAGTACTTC; CDR3 protein: CASSGGQGVAYEQYF
D gene: TRBD1; clone size: NA; J gene: TRBJ2-2; V gene: TRBV6-5; CDR3 DNA: TGTGCCAGCAGTAGGACAGGGAGGAACACCGGGGAGCTGTTTTTT; CDR3 protein: CASSRTGRNTGELFF
D gene: TRBD1; clone size: NA; J gene: TRBJ2-3; V gene: TRBV19; CDR3 DNA: TGTGCCAGTAGTCCCTCGACAGGGGTAGGAGATACGCAGTATTTT; CDR3 protein: CASSPSTGVGDTQYF
D gene: TRBD1; clone size: NA; J gene: TRBJ2-2; V gene: TRBV2; CDR3 DNA: TGTGCCAGCATCCGGGACAGGGGGCCCGGGGAGCTGTTTTTT; CDR3 protein: CASIRDRGPGELFF
D gene: NA; clone size: once; J gene: TRBJ1-2; V gene: TRBV18; CDR3 DNA: TGTGCCAGCTCACCGTCTAGTACTAACTATGGCTACACCTTC; CDR3 protein: CASSPSSTNYGYTF
D gene: TRBD2; clone size: NA; J gene: TRBJ2-1; V gene: TRBV4-2; CDR3 DNA: TGTGCCAGCAGCCAAGGACTAGCGGGGGGGCTGGATGAGCAGTTCTTC; CDR3 protein: CASSQGLAGGLDEQFF
D gene: NA; clone size: NA; J gene: TRBJ1-3; V gene: TRBV7-9; CDR3 DNA: TGTGCCAGCAGCTTAGGTGACAGCTACACCATATATTTT; CDR3 protein: CASSLGDSYTIYF
D gene: NA; clone size: once; J gene: TRBJ1-1; V gene: TRBV30; CDR3 DNA: TGTGCCCAAGGAGACACTGAAGCTTTCTTT; CDR3 protein: CAQGDTEAFF
D gene: NA; clone size: NA; J gene: TRBJ1-3; V gene: TRBV5-6; CDR3 DNA: TGTGCCAGCAGCAACTTCAGGGGAGACACCATATATTTT; CDR3 protein: CASSNFRGDTIYF
D gene: NA; clone size: NA; J gene: TRBJ1-3; V gene: TRBV2; CDR3 DNA: TGTGCCAGCAGTGAAGGTGTCAGTCCGGGAAACACCATATATTTT; CDR3 protein: CASSEGVSPGNTIYF
D gene: TRBD1; clone size: NA; J gene: TRBJ1-1; V gene: TRBV10-3; CDR3 DNA: TGTGCCATCATGGGTGGACAGGGGGCCACTGCTGAAGCTTTCTTT; CDR3 protein: CAIMGGQGATAEAFF
D gene: TRBD1; clone size: NA; J gene: TRBJ2-7; V gene: TRBV5-1; CDR3 DNA: TGCGCCAGCAGCTTTGGGGGACAGGGCCCTTACGAGCAGTACTTC; CDR3 protein: CASSFGGQGPYEQYF
D gene: TRBD1; clone size: NA; J gene: TRBJ2-2; V gene: TRBV24-1; CDR3 DNA: TGTGCCACCAGTGATCCGGGGACAGGAAGCACCGGGGAGCTGTTTTTT; CDR3 protein: CATSDPGTGSTGELFF
D gene: NA; clone size: NA; J gene: TRBJ2-3; V gene: TRBV5-4; CDR3 DNA: TGTGCCAGCAGCTTTACAACAGATACGCAGTATTTT; CDR3 protein: CASSFTTDTQYF
D gene: TRBD1; clone size: NA; J gene: TRBJ1-2; V gene: TRBV5-3; CDR3 DNA: TGTGCCAGAAGACGACAGGGGGCTAACTATGGCTACACCTTC; CDR3 protein: CARRRQGANYGYTF
D gene: TRBD1; clone size: NA; J gene: TRBJ1-6; V gene: TRBV18; CDR3 DNA: TGTGCCAGCTCACCACCGTTGGACAGGGCTTCACCCCTCCACTTT; CDR3 protein: CASSPPLDRASPLHF
D gene: TRBD1; clone size: NA; J gene: TRBJ2-5; V gene: TRBV5-4; CDR3 DNA: TGTGCCAGCAGCTTGGGACAGGGTCGGGTGAAAGAGACCCAGTACTTC; CDR3 protein: CASSLGQGRVKETQYF
D gene: NA; clone size: NA; J gene: TRBJ1-1; V gene: TRBV6-5; CDR3 DNA: TGTGCCAGCAGTTGGGGGGGGATCACTGAAGCTTTCTTT; CDR3 protein: CASSWGGITEAFF
D gene: TRBD2; clone size: NA; J gene: TRBJ2-7; V gene: TRBV2; CDR3 DNA: TGTGCCAGCAGAGATCTAGCGGGGGGGCCTAACGAGCAGTACTTC; CDR3 protein: CASRDLAGGPNEQYF
D gene: TRBD1; clone size: NA; J gene: TRBJ2-1; V gene: TRBV3-1/TRBV3-2; CDR3 DNA: TGTGCCAGCAGCCAAGATAGGGGGCAGCAGTTCTTC; CDR3 protein: CASSQDRGQQFF
D gene: TRBD1; clone size: NA; J gene: TRBJ1-1; V gene: TRBV7-9; CDR3 DNA: TGTGCCAGCAGCTCGACAGGGGACGGCACTGAAGCTTTCTTT; CDR3 protein: CASSSTGDGTEAFF
D gene: NA; clone size: NA; J gene: TRBJ2-7; V gene: TRBV11-2; CDR3 DNA: TGTGCCAGCAGCCCCTTTACTCACGAGCAGTACTTC; CDR3 protein: CASSPFTHEQYF
D gene: NA; clone size: few; J gene: TRBJ2-7; V gene: TRBV2; CDR3 DNA: TGTGCCAGCTCCCCCGGGGGTCAATCCTACGAGCAGTACTTC; CDR3 protein: CASSPGGQSYEQYF
D gene: NA; clone size: NA; J gene: TRBJ1-2; V gene: TRBV24-1; CDR3 DNA: TGTGCCACCAGTGATGGACAGTTTAACTATGGCTACACCTTC; CDR3 protein: CATSDGQFNYGYTF
D gene: TRBD1; clone size: NA; J gene: TRBJ1-4; V gene: TRBV25-1; CDR3 DNA: TGTGCCAGCAAAAGACAGGGCTCGAATGAAAAACTGTTTTTT; CDR3 protein: CASKRQGSNEKLFF